This T cell receptor (beta chain) was obtained from a study of radiotherapy plus CTLA-4 blockade in lung cancer. Study overall: There were objective responses in roughly a sixth of patients, and roughly 33% had disease control.

The study treated chemo-refractory metastatic non-small-cell lung cancer patients with focal radiation plus ipilimumab CTLA-4 blockade. J was trimmed by 3 bases and V by 4 bases; bases with no gene match: 2. The germline CDR1 and CDR2 sequences are SQVTM and ANQGSEA. The CDR3 covers 12 residues. Study-wide results and limits: TCR clones originating in tumors grew in number in blood after radiotherapy plus ipilimumab. Early shifts in blood T cell clones, with interferon-beta, reportedly predicted response best.

TCRdb keeps only in-frame clones here, not all; method: immunoSEQ multiplex PCR. The sample includes 50,000 to 60,000 clones, roughly 79% seen only once; the top ten take around 6.6%. As regards this clone: Its cognate antigen is unknown.

The receptor comes from a human donor with non-small cell lung cancer whose response to radiotherapy plus ipilimumab could not be evaluated. The gene calls are TRBV29-1 and TRBJ2-7; 8 bases are a match to TRBD1. Sequencing used peripheral blood, obtained from a patient treated with radiotherapy plus ipilimumab. The CDR3 region is CSVAQGDYEQYF. The CDR3, as DNA: TGCAGCGTTGCACAGGGGGACTACGAGCAGTACTTC.